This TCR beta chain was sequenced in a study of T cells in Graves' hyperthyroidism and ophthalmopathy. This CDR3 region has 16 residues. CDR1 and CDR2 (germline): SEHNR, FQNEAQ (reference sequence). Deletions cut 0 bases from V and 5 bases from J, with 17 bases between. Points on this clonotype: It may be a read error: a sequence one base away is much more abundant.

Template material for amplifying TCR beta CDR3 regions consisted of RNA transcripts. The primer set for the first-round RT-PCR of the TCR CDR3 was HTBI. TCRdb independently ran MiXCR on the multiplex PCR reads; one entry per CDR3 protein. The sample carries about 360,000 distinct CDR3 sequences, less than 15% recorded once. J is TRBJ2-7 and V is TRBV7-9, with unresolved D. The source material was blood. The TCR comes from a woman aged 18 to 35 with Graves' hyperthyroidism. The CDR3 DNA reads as TGTGCCAGCAGCTTAGCGCTGGAACAGAGTTACCACGAGCAGTACTTC. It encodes CASSLALEQSYHEQYF.